One and the same sample provided the 11 T cell receptor beta chains below, sequenced in a study of Ad26.COV2.S vaccination and SARS-CoV-2 variants. Sequencing was performed with immunoSEQ multiplex PCR; in TCRdb, only in-frame clones are kept and a portion is missing. The sample holds roughly 680,000 clones, 70% to 90% seen once. Specified treatment: some 19 received Ad26.COV2.S at low or high dose, single or two shots; about 5 received placebo; per-sample allocation not given. It was on day 63 after the first vaccine or placebo injection that samples were taken. The sample in question was peripheral blood, obtained in a trial of Ad26.COV2.S vaccine versus placebo. All receptors come from a person between 18 and 65 years old who received the Ad26.COV2.S COVID-19 vaccine or a placebo.

The rearrangement joins TRBV27 to TRBJ2-7; D might be TRBD1 or TRBD2, each matching 6 bases. Trimming left V 4 bases short and J 1 base short, with 17 bases between. Germline V gene data show CDR1 as MNHEY and CDR2 as SMNVEV (reference sequence). The CDR3 has 16 amino acids. DNA for the CDR3: TGTGCCAGCAGTTCTCTCGGGAGAAGGGGGTCCTACGAGCAGTACTTC. It yields the protein CASSSLGRRGSYEQYF.

J is TRBJ1-1 and V is TRBV5-1; D not resolved. The CDR3 runs 14 residues. In germline, CDR1 is SGHRS, CDR2 YFSETQ. Trimming took off 5 bases at V and 0 bases at J, with 11 bases between the two ends. CDR3 nucleotides: TGCGCCAGCAGGGTGCAAGATATGAACACTGAAGCTTTCTTT. It is translated as CASRVQDMNTEAFF.

This chain joins TRBV25-1 and TRBJ1-1; the D is unclear. The CDR3 spans 11 residues. Trimming cost V 6 bases and J 8 bases, with 10 bases left between them. Per germline, CDR1 MGHDK and CDR2 SYGVNS. The CDR3 sequence is CASSPLEEAFF. For the CDR3, the DNA is TGTGCCAGCAGCCCTTTAGAAGAAGCTTTCTTT.

Only a few counts were recorded for this clone. V usage is TRBV6-6 and J usage is TRBJ2-1, with no clear D. Germline CDR1 MNHNY, CDR2 SVGAGI (reference sequence). The CDR3 is made up of 13 amino acids. Trimming removed 7 bases from V and 8 bases from J, with 15 bases in between. The CDR3 region has the DNA TGTGCCAGCACCTTAAGGCGTGGCCATGAGCAGTTCTTC. This gives the protein CASTLRRGHEQFF.

The chain employs TRBV27 and TRBJ1-1, with 9 bases fitting TRBD1. V trimming: 5 bases; J trimming: 3 bases; junction bases outside the gene matches: 10. The CDR3 loop spans 16 amino acids. CDR1 is MNHEY and CDR2 is SMNVEV in the germline V gene (reference sequence). The CDR3 region is CASSTRTGVFHTEAFF. In DNA form, the CDR3 reads TGTGCCAGCAGTACACGGACAGGGGTCTTTCACACTGAAGCTTTCTTT.

The chain carries TRBV3-1 (or the pseudogene TRBV3-2) and TRBJ1-6; D unresolved. Trimming shortened V by 0 bases and J by 10 bases, and 16 bases separated the two germline ends. The CDR3 covers 16 residues. The germline CDR1 and CDR2 sequences are LGHDT and YNNKEL (reference sequence). The CDR3 protein is CASSQDHSPGRSPLHF. Here the CDR3 DNA reads TGTGCCAGCAGCCAAGATCACAGCCCGGGTCGGTCACCCCTCCACTTT.

The genes are TRBV7-2 and TRBJ2-3; no clear D gene. The V end was cut by 3 bases, the J end by 1 base, with 5 bases between. This CDR3 is 13 amino acids long. Germline CDR1 and CDR2: SGHTA and FQGNSA. The CDR3 region has the DNA TGTGCCAGCAGCTTCTCTGGCACAGATACGCAGTATTTT. Protein: CASSFSGTDTQYF.

The chain combines TRBV29-1 with TRBJ2-3; unclear D gene. V was trimmed by 7 bases and J by 0 bases, leaving 11 bases between them. Germline assignment: CDR1 SQVTM and CDR2 ANQGSEA. There are 13 residues in the CDR3. This CDR3 reads CSARHTSTDTQYF. The CDR3 DNA follows: TGCAGCGCCCGACATACTAGCACAGATACGCAGTATTTT.

V is TRBV7-9 and J is TRBJ1-1, with D unclear. Germline CDR1 SEHNR, CDR2 FQNEAQ (reference sequence). This CDR3 has 13 amino acids. Trimming pared 7 bases from V and 0 bases from J, leaving 9 bases between. The CDR3 region is CASTRGLNTEAFF. CDR3 DNA sequence: TGTGCCAGCACCCGGGGATTGAACACTGAAGCTTTCTTT.

This clone was seen just once. DNA for the CDR3: TGTGCCATCAGTGAGAGGGCGGGCCAGCCCCAGCATTTT. This gives the protein CAISERAGQPQHF. J is TRBJ1-5 and V is TRBV10-3; D not resolved. The CDR3 has 13 residues. Trimming removed 2 bases at V and 7 bases at J, with 9 bases between. CDR1 is ENHRY, CDR2 SYGVKD, per germline.

The gene calls are TRBV4-3 and TRBJ1-4; the match to TRBD1 covers 8 bases. The CDR3 runs to 16 residues. The germline V gene encodes CDR1 LGHNA and CDR2 YSLEER. Germline trimming cut 0 bases from V and 3 bases from J; bases unmatched to any gene: 3. In nucleotides, the CDR3 is TGCGCCAGCAGCCAAGAAGGGGGACAGGCTAATGAAAAACTGTTTTTT. Translation gives CASSQEGGQANEKLFF.